The rows below give T cell receptor beta chains drawn from one sample of a study of radiation and T cells in renal cell carcinoma. Sequenced by immunoSEQ multiplex PCR; TCRdb stores in-frame clones only, minus some. The table records some 150,000 clones, over 80% of them present only once. The sequencing used blood, collected from a patient whose treatment included radiotherapy and nephrectomy. These receptor sequences come from a woman aged 50 to 65 with renal cell carcinoma. CDR3s include the opening cysteine and the closing phenylalanine or tryptophan. D genes are given only for firm matches. Some rows have no size entry. The others give once, few or many, or a class for an expanded clone.

clone size,CDR3 length,D gene,J gene,V gene,CDR3 protein,CDR3 DNA
.,14,TRBD2,TRBJ2-1,TRBV5-1,CASTPGGSYNEQFF,TGCGCCAGCACCCCGGGGGGCTCCTACAATGAGCAGTTCTTC
.,17,.,TRBJ2-5,TRBV5-1,CASSGEATRGIGETQYF,TGCGCCAGCAGCGGGGAAGCGACCCGCGGGATAGGAGAGACCCAGTACTTC
.,13,.,TRBJ2-7,TRBV5-6,CASSLGPGYEQYF,TGTGCCAGCAGCTTGGGCCCAGGATACGAGCAGTACTTC
.,14,.,TRBJ2-7,TRBV9,CASSPQPESYEQYF,TGTGCCAGCAGCCCCCAGCCCGAATCCTACGAGCAGTACTTC
.,13,.,TRBJ2-5,TRBV19,CSLVDSEVKTQYF,TGTTCCCTCGTAGATTCCGAAGTCAAGACCCAGTACTTC
.,15,TRBD1,TRBJ1-2,TRBV7-9,CASSPAGQGNYGYTF,TGTGCCAGCAGCCCGGCCGGACAGGGGAACTATGGCTACACCTTC
.,12,.,TRBJ2-7,TRBV5-1,CASSPGDYEQYF,TGCGCCAGCAGCCCAGGGGACTACGAGCAGTACTTC
.,15,.,TRBJ2-6,TRBV6-5,CASSYKKQGANVLTF,TGTGCCAGCAGTTACAAAAAACAGGGGGCCAACGTCCTGACTTTC
once,14,.,TRBJ1-5,TRBV5-5,CASSLVAGSQPQHF,TGTGCCAGCAGCTTGGTAGCAGGTAGTCAGCCCCAGCATTTT
few,16,TRBD2,TRBJ2-3,TRBV6-1,CASSVFSGRAEDTQYF,TGTGCCAGCAGTGTCTTTAGCGGGAGGGCCGAAGATACGCAGTATTTT
.,12,.,TRBJ1-1,TRBV7-2,CASSLNSGAAFF,TGTGCCAGCAGCTTAAACAGCGGTGCGGCTTTCTTT
.,11,.,TRBJ2-5,TRBV5-5,CASSHEETQYF,TGTGCCAGCAGCCACGAAGAGACCCAGTACTTC
once,15,.,TRBJ2-7,TRBV28,CASTPIGPSSYEQYF,TGTGCCAGCACCCCTATAGGCCCTAGCTCCTACGAGCAGTACTTC
.,15,TRBD2,TRBJ2-5,TRBV7-9,CASSLAGAAQETQYF,TGTGCCAGCAGTCTAGCGGGGGCCGCGCAAGAGACCCAGTACTTC
.,14,.,TRBJ2-5,TRBV5-1,CASSLGALQETQYF,TGCGCCAGCAGCCTCGGGGCACTCCAAGAGACCCAGTACTTC
.,13,.,TRBJ2-5,TRBV6-1,CASSEALRETQYF,TGTGCCAGCAGTGAAGCGCTGCGAGAGACCCAGTACTTC
.,14,TRBD1,TRBJ1-2,TRBV2,CASSPRTGSYGYTF,TGTGCCAGCAGTCCCAGGACAGGGAGCTATGGCTACACCTTC
.,15,.,TRBJ2-1,TRBV6-6,CASSRVAENPNEQFF,TGTGCCAGCAGTCGAGTAGCGGAGAACCCCAATGAGCAGTTCTTC
.,17,TRBD1,TRBJ2-2,TRBV10-3,CAITGTGLERGTGELFF,TGTGCCATCACCGGGACAGGGTTGGAAAGAGGCACCGGGGAGCTGTTTTTT
.,14,.,TRBJ1-5,TRBV6-6,CASSYSLGSQPQHF,TGTGCCAGCAGTTACTCCCTAGGGTCTCAGCCCCAGCATTTT
.,13,.,TRBJ1-6,TRBV5-1,CASSLAGMSPLHF,TGCGCCAGCAGCTTGGCCGGAATGTCACCCCTCCACTTT
.,14,.,TRBJ2-5,TRBV11-2,CASSLAGLTGAQYF,TGTGCCAGCAGCTTAGCTGGCCTCACGGGGGCCCAGTACTTC
.,14,TRBD2,TRBJ2-3,TRBV10-2,CASSRLAGVDTQYF,TGCGCCAGCAGTCGACTAGCGGGGGTAGATACGCAGTATTTT
.,15,TRBD1,TRBJ1-6,TRBV19,CASSFPGQVNSPLHF,TGTGCCAGTAGTTTCCCGGGACAGGTTAATTCACCCCTCCACTTT
.,14,.,TRBJ2-6,TRBV6-5,CASNLRSGANVLTF,TGTGCCAGCAATCTCAGGTCCGGGGCCAACGTCCTGACTTTC
.,14,.,TRBJ2-5,TRBV30,CACPKTGEWETQYF,TGTGCCTGCCCTAAGACGGGGGAGTGGGAGACCCAGTACTTC
.,13,TRBD1,TRBJ2-2,TRBV12-5,CASQQGITGELFF,TGTGCTAGCCAACAGGGGATCACCGGGGAGCTGTTTTTT
.,16,.,TRBJ2-7,TRBV6-5,CASSYSYRPKSYEQYF,TGTGCCAGCAGTTACTCGTACAGACCCAAAAGCTACGAGCAGTACTTC
once,12,TRBD1,TRBJ2-2,TRBV30,CALDRGRGELFF,TGTGCCCTCGACAGGGGGCGGGGGGAGCTGTTTTTT
.,15,.,TRBJ2-2,TRBV4-3,CASSRTVANTGELFF,TGCGCCAGCAGTCGGACAGTCGCGAACACCGGGGAGCTGTTTTTT
.,17,TRBD1,TRBJ2-6,TRBV11-3,CASGRDRQFSGANVLTF,TGTGCCAGCGGCCGGGACAGGCAGTTCTCTGGGGCCAACGTCCTGACTTTC
.,14,.,TRBJ1-2,TRBV5-1,CASSPGPDNYGYTF,TGCGCCAGCAGCCCCGGGCCGGACAACTATGGCTACACCTTC
.,15,.,TRBJ1-1,TRBV5-4,CASSLGRSLNTEAFF,TGTGCCAGCAGCTTGGGTCGCTCCTTGAACACTGAAGCTTTCTTT
.,10,TRBD2,TRBJ2-7,TRBV29-1,CSVREDEQYF,TGCAGCGTTCGGGAGGACGAGCAGTACTTC
.,14,TRBD1,TRBJ1-2,TRBV27,CASRGQGEDYGYTF,TGTGCCAGCAGGGGACAGGGAGAGGACTATGGCTACACCTTC
.,15,TRBD2,TRBJ2-3,TRBV7-2,CASSFGGRGTDTQYF,TGTGCCAGCAGCTTTGGCGGGAGGGGCACAGATACGCAGTATTTT
.,13,TRBD1,TRBJ1-6,TRBV19,CARDRGYRSPLHF,TGTGCCAGGGACAGGGGATATCGGTCACCCCTCCACTTT
.,13,TRBD2,TRBJ2-3,TRBV19,CASSFGLADTQYF,TGTGCCAGTAGTTTCGGACTAGCAGATACGCAGTATTTT
.,14,.,TRBJ2-5,TRBV30,CAWSELAVQETQHF,TGTGCCTGGAGTGAGTTGGCCGTCCAAGAGACCCAGCACTTC
.,18,.,TRBJ1-1,TRBV7-2,CASSSSRLSLLENTEAFF,TGTGCCAGCAGCTCTTCCCGACTCTCGCTGCTGGAAAACACTGAAGCTTTCTTT
.,13,.,TRBJ2-3,TRBV5-1,CASSRRSTDTQYF,TGCGCCAGCAGCCGCCGAAGCACAGATACGCAGTATTTT